These 31 T cell receptor beta chains came from one sample sequenced in a study of cytomegalovirus exposure and HLA in healthy donors. 13 Jbeta primers and 60 Vbeta primers were used for the PCR. Method: immunoSEQ multiplex PCR; TCRdb's copy keeps in-frame clones and lacks some. This sample yields around 200,000 clones, of which about 86% are seen a single time; less than 0.4% belongs to the top ten. The sample was PBMCs. The source of these receptors is a young woman in good health and CMV-seronegative.

The CDR3 region has the DNA TGCGCCAGCAGCTTGTATGGTAGCGGGGGGAATGAGCAGTTCTTC. Its translation: CASSLYGSGGNEQFF. This chain uses TRBV5-1 with TRBJ2-1, with 10 bases matching TRBD2. Germline V CDR1 and CDR2: SGHRS, YFSETQ. The CDR3 totals 15 residues. V lost 1 base and J lost 7; bases outside the gene matches: 5. The full variable domain, rest sourced from reference TRBV5-1 and TRBJ2-1, is KAGVTQTPRYLIKTRGQQVTLSCSPISGHRSVSWYQQTPGQGLQFLFEYFSETQRNKGNFPGRFSGRQFSNSRSEMNVSTLELGDSALYLCASSLYGSGGNEQFFGPGTRLTVL.

The J gene is TRBJ1-1, the V gene TRBV19; D might be TRBD1 (5 bases). The germline V and J ends were trimmed by 6 bases and 5 bases, with 13 bases remaining between them. This CDR3 is 13 amino acids long. CDR1 is LNHDA and CDR2 is SQIVND in the germline V gene (reference sequence). CDR3 nucleotides: TGTGCCAGTAGCTATAGCGGGGGGACTGAAGCTTTCTTT. Residues: CASSYSGGTEAFF.

This chain connects TRBV11-2 to TRBJ1-1; no clear D gene. With 0 bases removed from V and 1 base from J, the gap between germline ends came to 6 bases. The CDR3 length is 14 residues. The germline CDR1 and CDR2 sequences are SGHAT and FQNNGV. Written as DNA, the CDR3 is TGTGCCAGCAGCTTAGAACGAGCGAACACTGAAGCTTTCTTT. This sequence encodes CASSLERANTEAFF.

The gene calls are TRBV9 and TRBJ2-7; D gene ambiguous. The CDR3 spans 14 residues. V gave up 0 bases and J gave up 0 bases, with 7 bases separating them. The germline CDR1 and CDR2 sequences are SGDLS and YYNGEE. DNA of the CDR3: TGTGCCAGCAGCGTAGGCGCGAGCTCCTACGAGCAGTACTTC. It translates to CASSVGASSYEQYF.

The chain is built from TRBV7-2 and TRBJ2-2, with D possibly matching TRBD1 (6 bases). There are 16 residues in the CDR3. V was pared by 2 bases and J by 7 bases, with 17 bases between. Germline V gene lookup returns CDR1 SGHTA and CDR2 FQGNSA. The CDR3 spells CASSLFYRTVGGELFF. CDR3 DNA sequence: TGTGCCAGCAGCTTATTTTATAGGACAGTGGGCGGGGAGCTGTTTTTT.

The CDR3, as DNA: TGTGCCAGTAGTAGCCGGCCAGAGGTCTACGAGCAGTACTTC. Translating it yields CASSSRPEVYEQYF. This chain joins TRBV19 and TRBJ2-7; D is unclear. From germline, CDR1 is LNHDA and CDR2 SQIVND (reference sequence). The CDR3 has 14 amino acids. Trimming took off 4 bases at V and 3 bases at J, with 13 bases between the two ends.

The J gene is TRBJ2-7, the V gene TRBV15; the match to TRBD2 covers 11 bases. The ends lost 3 bases at V and 5 bases at J; junction bases unmatched: 12. The CDR3 totals 17 residues. CDR1 and CDR2 (germline): LNHNV, YYDKDF (reference sequence). The chain's CDR3 is CATSSHRLAGLGDEQYF. Here the CDR3 DNA reads TGTGCCACCAGCAGTCATAGACTAGCGGGACTAGGCGACGAGCAGTACTTC.

V and J are TRBV15 and TRBJ2-1; D perhaps matches TRBD2 (5 bases). V lost 0 bases to trimming and J lost 0 bases, with 6 bases between them. The CDR3 runs 15 residues. Germline CDR1 and CDR2: LNHNV and YYDKDF (reference sequence). The CDR3 sequence is CATSRDLASYNEQFF. The DNA for the CDR3 is TGTGCCACCAGCAGAGACCTAGCCTCCTACAATGAGCAGTTCTTC.

The CDR3 is CASSPRASGGTSTDTQYF. In nucleotides, the CDR3 is TGTGCCAGCTCACCACGGGCTAGCGGGGGGACTAGCACAGATACGCAGTATTTT. This chain joins TRBV18 and TRBJ2-3, with TRBD2 matching 11 bases. Germline loops: CDR1 KGHSH, CDR2 LQKENI. CDR3 length: 18 residues. V lost 1 base, J lost 0 bases, and 6 bases stayed unmatched.

The rearrangement links TRBV15 to TRBJ1-5; TRBD1 matches at 8 bases. The germline V gene has CDR1 LNHNV and CDR2 YYDKDF (reference sequence). This CDR3 region has 17 residues. V shed 1 base, J shed 7 bases, and the junction held 12 bases outside the gene matches. The CDR3 loop reads CATSRASKDRVGQPQHF. CDR3 nucleotides: TGTGCCACCAGCAGAGCCTCTAAGGACAGGGTAGGCCAGCCCCAGCATTTT.

The genes are TRBV28 and TRBJ2-5, with D maybe TRBD2 (6 bases). Looked up from germline, CDR1 is MDHEN and CDR2 is SYDVKM. Trimming took off 8 bases at V and 4 bases at J, with 20 bases between the two ends. There are 15 residues in the CDR3. DNA for the CDR3: TGTGCCAGCCTTAGTGGAGGGGCTTTTGTAGAGACCCAGTACTTC. Protein product: CASLSGGAFVETQYF.

V is TRBV5-4 and J is TRBJ1-1; TRBD1 matches 8 bases. The ends lost 2 bases at V and 1 base at J; junction bases unmatched: 4. Per germline, CDR1 SGHNT and CDR2 YYREEE (reference sequence). This CDR3 is built from 15 residues. As DNA, the CDR3 is TGTGCCAGCAGCTTAGGACAGGGCCGGAACACTGAAGCTTTCTTT. The encoded protein is CASSLGQGRNTEAFF.

The chain combines TRBV27 with TRBJ2-1; 8 nucleotides align to TRBD2. Germline CDR1 MNHEY, CDR2 SMNVEV (reference sequence). The CDR3 has 15 residues. The V and J ends lost 3 bases and 4 bases, in that order; junction bases with no gene match: 5. The CDR3 protein is CASSFDREGYNEQFF. CDR3 nucleotide sequence: TGTGCCAGCAGTTTTGATCGGGAGGGTTACAATGAGCAGTTCTTC.

Only one count was recorded for this clone. The rearrangement uses TRBV5-1 and TRBJ2-3, with 11 bases lining up with TRBD2. The germline gives CDR1 SGHRS, CDR2 YFSETQ. CDR3 size: 16 residues. V was clipped by 0 bases and J by 1 base; unmatched bases: 1. The CDR3 here is CASSLVLAGGTDTQYF. The CDR3 DNA reads as TGCGCCAGCAGCTTGGTACTAGCGGGGGGCACAGATACGCAGTATTTT.

The CDR3 DNA reads as TGTGCCAGCAGTGACTACAGGACCCTCTACGAGCAGTACTTC. Translating it yields CASSDYRTLYEQYF. The rearrangement joins TRBV6-1 to TRBJ2-7; TRBD1 might be the D (5 bases). Trimming stripped 3 bases from V and 3 bases from J, with 12 bases between. The germline gives CDR1 MNHNS, CDR2 SASEGT. CDR3 size: 14 residues.

V is TRBV2 and J is TRBJ2-1, with 8 nucleotides matching TRBD2. Losses at the gene ends were 7 bases for V and 3 bases for J; bases not matched to a gene: 2. Germline V CDR1 and CDR2: SNHLY, FYNNEI. This CDR3 region has 13 residues. CDR3 sequence reads: CASTAGGYNEQFF. In DNA form, the CDR3 reads TGTGCCAGCACGGCGGGGGGCTACAATGAGCAGTTCTTC.

The gene calls are TRBV28 and TRBJ1-5, with D tentatively TRBD1 (5 bases). This CDR3 is 13 amino acids long. Germline V gene data show CDR1 as MDHEN and CDR2 as SYDVKM. The V end lost 6 bases, the J end lost 5 bases, and 11 bases lay between the germline ends. The CDR3 region is CASRWTSYQPQHF. DNA for the CDR3: TGTGCCAGCAGGTGGACATCGTATCAGCCCCAGCATTTT.

This clone was observed a single time. V is TRBV5-1 and J is TRBJ2-5; D perhaps matches TRBD1 (6 bases). Trimming stripped 2 bases from V and 1 base from J, with 9 bases between. CDR1 SGHRS and CDR2 YFSETQ come from the germline V gene. The CDR3 has 14 residues. CDR3 region: CASSFQGLQETQYF. The CDR3 region has the DNA TGCGCCAGCAGCTTCCAGGGGCTCCAAGAGACCCAGTACTTC.

V usage is TRBV7-2 and J usage is TRBJ2-3; possible D gene TRBD2, 5 bases. Trimming took 3 bases from V and 0 from J, leaving 7 bases between them. The germline V gene has CDR1 SGHTA and CDR2 FQGNSA. The CDR3 length is 14 residues. CDR3 region: CASSLDWSTDTQYF. The CDR3, as DNA: TGTGCCAGCAGCTTGGACTGGAGCACAGATACGCAGTATTTT.

CDR3: CASSSTGGNYGYTF. CDR3 nucleotides: TGTGCCAGCAGTTCTACAGGGGGTAACTATGGCTACACCTTC. The chain recombines TRBV28 with TRBJ1-2; 8 bases are a match to TRBD1. The V segment lost 4 bases and the J segment 1 base; nucleotides outside the gene matches: 2. Germline assignment: CDR1 MDHEN and CDR2 SYDVKM. This CDR3 region has 14 residues.

This clone appeared once. The chain employs TRBV5-6 and TRBJ2-3; 8 positions agree with TRBD2. The junction had 6 bases not matched to a gene; V was cut back by 3 bases and J by 3 bases. Germline V gene sequence: CDR1 SGHDT, CDR2 YYEEEE. The CDR3 sequence is 15 residues long. CDR3 sequence reads: CASSSVRGGTDTQYF. DNA for the CDR3: TGTGCCAGCAGCTCGGTCCGGGGGGGTACAGATACGCAGTATTTT.

The chain recombines TRBV28 with TRBJ2-7; 8 bases map to TRBD1. V lost 5 bases to trimming and J lost 3 bases; unmatched junction nucleotides: 9. Per germline, CDR1 MDHEN and CDR2 SYDVKM. The CDR3 has 15 residues. The CDR3: CASSQGGRGHYEQYF. Here the CDR3 DNA reads TGTGCCAGCAGTCAAGGCGGCAGGGGGCACTACGAGCAGTACTTC.

J is TRBJ2-7 and V is TRBV6-6; 7 nucleotides agree with TRBD2. The V and J ends lost 5 bases and 0 bases, in that order; junction bases with no gene match: 4. This CDR3 comprises 14 residues. From germline, CDR1 is MNHNY and CDR2 SVGAGI (reference sequence). CDR3 nucleotides: TGTGCCAGCAGTGGCCGGGACTACTCCTACGAGCAGTACTTC. Translating gives CASSGRDYSYEQYF.

The rearrangement joins TRBV2 to TRBJ2-4; perhaps TRBD2 as D (6 bases). The V gene's germline CDR1 is SNHLY and CDR2 FYNNEI. Trimming took 6 bases from V and 6 from J, leaving 21 bases between them. The length of the CDR3 is 16 residues. The CDR3 loop reads CASSPNPEGRGNIQYF. CDR3 bases: TGTGCCAGCAGCCCGAACCCCGAGGGGCGGGGAAACATTCAGTACTTC.

This chain joins TRBV5-1 and TRBJ1-1; D remains ambiguous. The CDR3 is 13 residues long. Trimming cost V 6 bases and J 7 bases, with 16 bases left between them. In germline, CDR1 is SGHRS, CDR2 YFSETQ. CDR3 amino acids: CASTEGGFDEAFF. The CDR3 DNA is TGCGCCAGCACCGAGGGAGGGTTTGATGAAGCTTTCTTT.

This rearrangement joins TRBV28 to TRBJ2-5, with D tentatively TRBD1 (6 bases). Trimming removed 10 bases at V and 5 bases at J, with 14 bases between. The CDR3 is 12 residues long. Germline V gives CDR1 MDHEN, CDR2 SYDVKM. The CDR3 nucleotides are TGTGCCACGAACAGGGTTTTGGAGACCCAGTACTTC. This translates into CATNRVLETQYF. The full variable domain, its missing parts supplied by reference TRBV28 and TRBJ2-5, is DVKVTQSSRYLVKRTGEKVFLECVQDMDHENMFWYRQDPGLGLRLIYFSYDVKMKEKGDIPEGYSVSREKKERFSLILESASTNQTSMYLCATNRVLETQYFGPGTRLLVL.

The V gene is TRBV7-3, the J gene TRBJ2-1; the match to TRBD1 covers 9 bases. Germline V gene lookup returns CDR1 SGHTA and CDR2 FQGTGA. The trim removed 6 bases at V and 4 bases at J, leaving 7 bases unmatched. The CDR3 length is 15 residues. In DNA, the CDR3 is TGTGCCAGCAGGTATGGGACAGGGATATACAATGAGCAGTTCTTC. It encodes CASRYGTGIYNEQFF.

This clone was found once. The chain has TRBV19 and TRBJ2-7, with D possibly matching TRBD1 (6 bases). V lost 5 bases and J lost 6, with 8 bases in between. The germline CDR1 and CDR2 sequences are LNHDA and SQIVND (reference sequence). The length of the CDR3 is 11 residues. The CDR3 loop is CASSQGFEQYF. CDR3 sequence (DNA): TGTGCCAGTAGTCAGGGGTTCGAGCAGTACTTC.

This clone occurred a few times. The chain has TRBV29-1 and TRBJ2-7; 14 bases align to TRBD2. Germline CDR1 SQVTM, CDR2 ANQGSEA. The V and J ends lost 7 bases and 6 bases, in that order; junction bases with no gene match: 17. The CDR3 is made up of 17 amino acids. This chain's CDR3 is CSGQGLAGETLFGEQYF. The CDR3 DNA is TGCAGCGGCCAGGGACTAGCGGGAGAGACTCTCTTTGGCGAGCAGTACTTC.

The chain joins TRBV19 to TRBJ2-7, with D uncertain. CDR3 length equals 14 residues. Trimming cost V 1 base and J 5 bases, with 12 bases left between them. CDR1 LNHDA and CDR2 SQIVND come from the germline V gene (reference sequence). Here the CDR3 reads CASSIAHKRHEQYF. The CDR3 coding sequence is TGTGCCAGTAGTATAGCCCACAAGCGACACGAGCAGTACTTC.

The chain carries TRBV2 and TRBJ1-5; D unclear. The CDR3 is made up of 14 amino acids. V was shortened by 7 bases and J by 1 base, with 11 bases between the two germline ends. Looked up from germline, CDR1 is SNHLY and CDR2 is FYNNEI. This CDR3 is CASTPEASNQPQHF. CDR3 in DNA: TGTGCCAGCACCCCTGAGGCGAGCAATCAGCCCCAGCATTTT.